One and the same sample provided the 28 T cell receptor beta chains below, sequenced in a study of control samples from healthy donors and cancer patients. Only in-frame clones appear in the TCRdb table, and some are missing; sequencing was by immunoSEQ multiplex PCR. The sample carries 150,000 to 200,000 clones, around 90% recorded once. The sequencing sample was made of blood. Receptors were obtained from a man younger than 45 in good health.

This clone was found once. The chain carries TRBV27 and TRBJ2-7; the D is unclear. The V and J ends lost 3 bases and 2 bases respectively, with 8 bases between them. The CDR3 extends over 13 amino acids. Germline CDR1 MNHEY, CDR2 SMNVEV (reference sequence). The CDR3, as DNA: TGTGCCAGCAGTTTTAAAGGTACCTACGAGCAGTACTTC. This translates into CASSFKGTYEQYF.

This chain uses TRBV5-1 with TRBJ2-3; D gene ambiguous. CDR1 and CDR2 from the germline V gene are SGHRS and YFSETQ. The CDR3 has 15 residues. V was cut by 7 bases and J by 1 base, with 16 bases left in between. Here the CDR3 reads CASSTSEVGTDTQYF. DNA of the CDR3: TGCGCCAGCTCCACTTCTGAGGTTGGCACAGATACGCAGTATTTT.

The chain joins TRBV4-2 to TRBJ2-3, with 10 nucleotides matching TRBD2. V shed 0 bases and J 1 base; nucleotides not matched to a gene: 13. CDR3 size: 20 residues. In germline, CDR1 is LGHNA, CDR2 YNFKEQ. The CDR3 spells CASSQEGPRILAGGTDTQYF. The CDR3 nucleotides read TGTGCCAGCAGCCAAGAGGGCCCGAGAATCCTAGCGGGGGGCACAGATACGCAGTATTTT.

The chain uses TRBV3-1 (or the pseudogene TRBV3-2) and TRBJ1-4; 10 bases map to TRBD1. Trimming cost V 3 bases and J 9 bases; bases outside gene matches: 10. This CDR3 contains 16 residues. Germline V gene sequence: CDR1 LGHDT, CDR2 YNNKEL (reference sequence). CDR3 loop: CASSHRETGQGQKLFF. The CDR3 DNA follows: TGTGCCAGCAGCCACAGGGAGACGGGACAGGGGCAAAAACTGTTTTTT.

V gene TRBV7-7 combines with J gene TRBJ2-1; 7 bases map to TRBD2. Per germline, CDR1 SSHAT and CDR2 FNYEAQ (reference sequence). The CDR3 extends over 15 amino acids. Unmatched junction bases numbered 10, after V lost 5 bases and J lost 6 bases. The CDR3 sequence is CASSPMGGSTNEQFF. The DNA of the CDR3 is TGTGCCAGCAGCCCTATGGGGGGGTCCACCAATGAGCAGTTCTTC. Combining the CDR3 with reference TRBV7-7 and TRBJ2-1 gives the whole variable domain GAGVSQSPRYKVTKRGQDVTLRCDPISSHATLYWYQQALGQGPEFLTYFNYEAQPDKSGLPSDRFSAERPEGSISTLTIQRTEQRDSAMYRCASSPMGGSTNEQFFGPGTRLTVL.

V usage is TRBV6-6 and J usage is TRBJ2-2, with a tentative D call TRBD2 (6 bases). Germline CDR1 and CDR2: MNHNY and SVGAGI (reference sequence). The CDR3 covers 16 residues. V shed 2 bases and J shed 7 bases, with 17 bases lying between them. In DNA form, the CDR3 reads TGTGCCAGCAGTTACACTCCCGGGGGTACTGACGGGGAGCTGTTTTTT. Its protein product is CASSYTPGGTDGELFF.

This chain links TRBV11-3 with TRBJ2-3; 8 nucleotides line up with TRBD2. Germline CDR1 is SGHNT and CDR2 is YENEEA. The CDR3 contains 16 residues. Unmatched junction bases numbered 13, after V lost 5 bases and J lost 6 bases. The CDR3 region has the DNA TGTGCCAGCAGCCAAGGGGGGCGGGGGGCGGAGGATACGCAGTATTTT. The encoded protein is CASSQGGRGAEDTQYF.

As concerns this clone: The junction departs from the called germline gene at one end, perhaps through a read error. Other nucleotide sequences from this sample produce the same CDR3. The rearrangement links TRBV6-2 or TRBV6-3 to TRBJ2-7; the D is unclear. Per the germline V gene, CDR1 is MNHEY and CDR2 is SVGEGT. This CDR3 has 14 amino acids. CDR3 sequence: CASSYSREYYEQYF. The CDR3 coding sequence is TGCGCCAGCAGTTACTCTCGAGAATACTACGAGCAGTACTTC.

This clone was picked up one time. The gene calls are TRBV28 and TRBJ2-4; D might be TRBD2 (5 bases). Germline lookup yields CDR1 MDHEN and CDR2 SYDVKM. Trimming cost V 6 bases and J 0 bases, with 12 bases left between them. The CDR3 extends over 15 amino acids. The CDR3 reads CASSSEGLAKNIQYF. CDR3 bases: TGTGCCAGCAGCTCAGAGGGTTTAGCCAAAAACATTCAGTACTTC.

CDR3 sequence (DNA): TGTGCCAGCAGTTACGCCCAGGGAACGGAGCAGTACTTC. As protein: CASSYAQGTEQYF. V is TRBV6-2 or TRBV6-3 and J is TRBJ2-7; tentative D call: TRBD1 (5 bases). The CDR3 runs 13 residues. The germline gives CDR1 MNHEY, CDR2 SVGEGT. V lost 2 bases to trimming and J lost 7 bases, with 12 bases between them.

The rearrangement uses TRBV5-1 and TRBJ1-2; unclear D gene. The CDR3 extends over 15 amino acids. V was cut by 2 bases and J by 2 bases, with 13 bases left in between. In germline, CDR1 is SGHRS, CDR2 YFSETQ. The CDR3 DNA reads as TGCGCCAGCAGCTTCGATGGCAGTTCCAACTATGGCTACACCTTC. Translating gives CASSFDGSSNYGYTF.

The chain joins TRBV6-5 to TRBJ1-2, with a possible D match to TRBD1 (5 bases). V lost 6 bases and J 2 bases, leaving 13 bases between the germline ends. Germline CDR1 and CDR2: MNHEY and SVGAGI. This CDR3 has 14 amino acids. The CDR3 loop reads CASSKDRSNYGYTF. The CDR3, as DNA: TGTGCCAGCAGCAAAGACAGATCGAACTATGGCTACACCTTC.

The CDR3 region is CASNPRWIPYEQYF. Written as DNA, the CDR3 is TGTGCCAGCAATCCCCGCTGGATACCGTACGAGCAGTACTTC. This chain joins TRBV2 and TRBJ2-7; no firm D call. CDR3 size: 14 residues. With 7 bases removed from V and 4 bases from J, the gap between germline ends came to 17 bases. Germline CDR1 reads SNHLY; CDR2 reads FYNNEI.

The chain links TRBV29-1 to TRBJ1-2; D not resolved. V gave up 1 base and J gave up 1 base, with 7 bases separating them. Germline loops: CDR1 SQVTM, CDR2 ANQGSEA. CDR3 length equals 13 residues. CDR3 DNA: TGCAGCGTTGAAGTCTCCGATAACTATGGCTACACCTTC. Translated, it gives CSVEVSDNYGYTF.

V and J are TRBV5-1 and TRBJ1-2; the D is unclear. V shed 4 bases and J shed 4 bases, with 11 bases lying between them. Germline V lookup: CDR1 SGHRS, CDR2 YFSETQ. The CDR3 contains 13 residues. The CDR3 region has the DNA TGCGCCAGCAGCCCGGTCCGGGGCTATGGCTACACCTTC. Translation gives CASSPVRGYGYTF.

This clone is a singleton in its sample. This chain uses TRBV3-1 (or the pseudogene TRBV3-2) with TRBJ1-1; the D gene is possibly TRBD1 (5 bases). CDR3 length: 11 amino acids. The germline V gene encodes CDR1 LGHDT and CDR2 YNNKEL (reference sequence). V was pared by 3 bases and J by 10 bases, with 9 bases between. The chain's CDR3 is CASSQGGGAFF. CDR3 coding DNA: TGTGCCAGCAGCCAGGGGGGGGGAGCTTTCTTT.

The CDR3 DNA reads as TGTGCCAGCAGCTCAGGGGACAGCCTCTCCTACGAGCAGTACTTC. This codes for CASSSGDSLSYEQYF. The gene calls are TRBV11-2 and TRBJ2-7; 7 nucleotides agree with TRBD1. With 4 bases clipped from V and 0 bases from J, the junction kept 6 bases outside the gene matches. Germline-derived CDR1 and CDR2 are SGHAT and FQNNGV. This CDR3 is built from 15 residues.

The CDR3 DNA is TGTGCCAGCAGCGTAGAGGGGGCTGACGATCAGCCCCAGCATTTT. This codes for CASSVEGADDQPQHF. V and J are TRBV9 and TRBJ1-5, with 7 bases that match TRBD1. V lost 0 bases, J lost 5 bases, and 5 bases stayed unmatched. CDR1 and CDR2 from the germline V gene are SGDLS and YYNGEE. This CDR3 is built from 15 residues.

This clone was observed once. The chain links TRBV18 to TRBJ2-5, with 8 positions matching TRBD2. Germline CDR1 KGHSH, CDR2 LQKENI. The CDR3 length is 15 residues. V was pared by 0 bases and J by 2 bases, with 2 bases of the junction left unmatched. The CDR3 is CASSPPGGAQETQYF. In DNA, the CDR3 is TGTGCCAGCTCACCACCCGGGGGGGCACAAGAGACCCAGTACTTC.

The chain links TRBV18 to TRBJ2-7; weak D call: TRBD1 (5 bases). Germline CDR1 reads KGHSH; CDR2 reads LQKENI. The V end lost 2 bases, the J end lost 0 bases, and 14 bases lay between the germline ends. The CDR3 loop spans 16 amino acids. Here the CDR3 DNA reads TGTGCCAGCTCACCATCGCAGGGATTTACCTCCTACGAGCAGTACTTC. It codes for CASSPSQGFTSYEQYF. The full variable domain, completed using reference TRBV18 and TRBJ2-7, is NAGVMQNPRHLVRRRGQEARLRCSPMKGHSHVYWYRQLPEEGLKFMVYLQKENIIDESGMPKERFSAEFPKEGPSILRIQQVVRGDSAAYFCASSPSQGFTSYEQYFGPGTRLTVT.

Note on this clone: This sample includes further DNA sequences coding for the same CDR3. The rearrangement links TRBV27 to TRBJ2-3; D is possibly TRBD1 or TRBD2 (6 bases each). Trimming left V 5 bases short and J 0 bases short, with 12 bases between. CDR3 length equals 15 residues. Germline V gives CDR1 MNHEY, CDR2 SMNVEV (reference sequence). The CDR3 DNA follows: TGTGCCAGCAGTCCCCAAGGGGGGAGCACAGATACGCAGTATTTT. Translating it yields CASSPQGGSTDTQYF.

The chain couples TRBV27 to TRBJ2-2, with D unclear. This CDR3 has 12 residues. Trimming cost V 4 bases and J 8 bases, with 8 bases left between them. Germline V gene lookup returns CDR1 MNHEY and CDR2 SMNVEV (reference sequence). The CDR3 bases are TGTGCCAGCAGTTCCTTAACAGGGGAGCTGTTTTTT. This codes for CASSSLTGELFF.

V usage is TRBV19 and J usage is TRBJ1-1, with D uncertain. V was pared by 7 bases and J by 4 bases, with 13 bases between. The CDR3 has 13 residues. Germline CDR1 reads LNHDA; CDR2 reads SQIVND (reference sequence). CDR3 bases: TGTGCCAGTAAAAAGGGAGAGGGCACTGAAGCTTTCTTT. This gives the protein CASKKGEGTEAFF.

In DNA form, the CDR3 reads TGTGCCAGCAGTTTACTCCAACAGCTTAACACCGGGGAGCTGTTTTTT. It is translated as CASSLLQQLNTGELFF. The chain recombines TRBV27 with TRBJ2-2; no definite D call. This CDR3 has 16 amino acids. The V end lost 2 bases, the J end lost 2 bases, and 12 bases lay between the germline ends. Looked up from germline, CDR1 is MNHEY and CDR2 is SMNVEV (reference sequence).

The gene calls are TRBV14 and TRBJ2-7; D unresolved. CDR1 and CDR2 from the germline V gene are SGHDN and FVKESK. Trimming left V 3 bases short and J 3 bases short, with 12 bases between. The CDR3 covers 14 residues. The CDR3 spells CASSHSGNLYEQYF. CDR3 bases: TGTGCCAGCAGCCATTCAGGTAACCTCTACGAGCAGTACTTC.

V and J are TRBV7-9 and TRBJ2-4; TRBD1 or TRBD2 may be the D gene (5 bases each). The CDR3 runs 15 residues. Per germline, CDR1 SEHNR and CDR2 FQNEAQ (reference sequence). The V end was cut by 4 bases, the J end by 3 bases, with 13 bases between. The CDR3 DNA sequence: TGTGCCAGCAGCTCCCAAGGGACCGGCAAAAACATTCAGTACTTC. Translating gives CASSSQGTGKNIQYF.

The chain is built from TRBV18 and TRBJ2-3, with D tentatively TRBD2 (5 bases). The V end was cut by 0 bases, the J end by 0 bases, with 7 bases between. Germline loops: CDR1 KGHSH, CDR2 LQKENI. This CDR3 has 15 residues. The CDR3 here is CASSPPRGSTDTQYF. In nucleotides, the CDR3 is TGTGCCAGCTCACCACCCCGCGGGAGCACAGATACGCAGTATTTT.

The chain employs TRBV18 and TRBJ2-2; 7 bases align to TRBD2. This CDR3 spans 15 amino acids. The junction had 1 base not matched to a gene; V was cut back by 2 bases and J by 1 base. The germline V gene has CDR1 KGHSH and CDR2 LQKENI. The CDR3 sequence is CASSPVAGNTGELFF. The CDR3 region has the DNA TGTGCCAGCTCACCAGTAGCGGGGAACACCGGGGAGCTGTTTTTT.